The clone carrying this TCR beta chain turned up a few times. The antigen remains undetermined. A read error may produce the germline difference seen at one junction end. The data are from a study of cytotoxic CD8 clonotypes in ibrutinib-treated CLL. The overall study: The patient breakdown showed ten to eleven relapsed/refractory and around 16 treatment-naive cases, with 17 to 18 IGHV unmutated.

The CDR3 has 15 amino acids. Looked up from germline, CDR1 is MNHNS and CDR2 is SASEGT. General study findings and limits: Clonality rose at ibrutinib response and fell back toward baseline at progression.

Using immunoSEQ multiplex PCR, the repertoire was profiled, and TCRdb retains in-frame clones only, with some absent. The sample has tens of thousands of clones, roughly 70% seen once; the top ten hold around 43%. The sequenced sample was PBMCs, obtained after 12 months of ibrutinib treatment. The sequence was obtained from a human donor with chronic lymphocytic leukemia. This chain connects TRBV6-1 to TRBJ1-1, with D possibly being TRBD1 (6 bases). CDR3 sequence (DNA): TGTGCCAGCAGTAAAGCAGGGGTACAGAACACTGAAGCTTTCTTT. Amino acid sequence: CASSKAGVQNTEAFF.